The 31 T cell receptor beta chains below were found in one sample sequenced in a study of blood T cell repertoires in COVID-19. Assay: immunoSEQ multiplex PCR; the TCRdb copy retains only in-frame clones and omits some. The table has 200,000 to 250,000 clones, about 89% seen once; the top ten hold 1.6%. Sequencing used peripheral blood. The receptors come from a woman aged 55 to 70 who had recovered from COVID-19.

This chain joins TRBV15 and TRBJ1-4, with D possibly matching TRBD1 (6 bases). The germline CDR1 and CDR2 sequences are LNHNV and YYDKDF (reference sequence). The CDR3 extends over 17 amino acids. V shed 0 bases and J shed 0 bases, with 11 bases lying between them. As DNA, the CDR3 is TGTGCCACCAGCAGAGATTTAGGGGGGGCAACTAATGAAAAACTGTTTTTT. Its translation: CATSRDLGGATNEKLFF.

The chain combines TRBV19 with TRBJ1-5, with D tentatively TRBD1 (5 bases). The V gene lost 3 bases and the J gene lost 0 bases, with 9 bases spanning the gap. Germline CDR1 is LNHDA and CDR2 is SQIVND (reference sequence). This CDR3 has 15 amino acids. The CDR3 sequence: CASSMEGLSNQPQHF. In DNA form, the CDR3 reads TGTGCCAGTAGTATGGAGGGACTTAGCAATCAGCCCCAGCATTTT.

This sequence joins TRBV11-3 and TRBJ2-2; a weak D match, TRBD1 (6 bases). Per germline, CDR1 SGHNT and CDR2 YENEEA. V lost 5 bases and J lost 6, with 16 bases in between. This CDR3 is 15 amino acids long. The CDR3 spells CASSPWTDPAGELFF. The CDR3 DNA follows: TGTGCCAGCAGCCCCTGGACAGACCCCGCCGGGGAGCTGTTTTTT.

The J gene is TRBJ1-1, the V gene TRBV10-3, with TRBD1 matching over 9 bases. Trimming took 11 bases from V and 1 from J; bases not matched to a gene: 8. The germline V gene encodes CDR1 ENHRY and CDR2 SYGVKD. The CDR3 loop spans 14 amino acids. CDR3 region: CASGPDRGNTEAFF. In DNA form, the CDR3 reads TGTGCCTCGGGCCCGGACAGGGGGAACACTGAAGCTTTCTTT.

The rearrangement links TRBV9 to TRBJ2-7; D is possibly TRBD2 (6 bases). The CDR3 contains 15 residues. Trimming stripped 0 bases from V and 3 bases from J, with 13 bases between. Germline CDR1 and CDR2: SGDLS and YYNGEE. DNA of the CDR3: TGTGCCAGCAGCGTAGGGAGGGCAAATCTCTACGAGCAGTACTTC. This translates into CASSVGRANLYEQYF.

The chain couples TRBV28 to TRBJ2-6, with D perhaps TRBD2 (6 bases). The CDR3 runs 18 residues. The germline gives CDR1 MDHEN, CDR2 SYDVKM. V lost 5 bases and J lost 4, with 21 bases in between. The CDR3 DNA reads as TGTGCCAGCAGTCCCCACGGGGGTGGGGGGTCCGGGGCCAACGTCCTGACTTTC. Translation: CASSPHGGGGSGANVLTF.

This clone was seen a few times. This sequence joins TRBV6-5 and TRBJ1-5; D gene ambiguous. Germline-derived CDR1 and CDR2 are MNHEY and SVGAGI. V was pared by 1 base and J by 9 bases, with 19 bases between. The CDR3 covers 16 residues. CDR3 region: CASSYYPPGDGRPQHF. CDR3 sequence (DNA): TGTGCCAGCAGTTACTACCCCCCCGGGGATGGGCGGCCCCAGCATTTT.

The sample holds a few counts of this clone. The chain joins TRBV19 to TRBJ2-2; D not certain. This CDR3 has 15 amino acids. V was cut by 3 bases and J by 5 bases, with 13 bases left in between. Germline V gives CDR1 LNHDA, CDR2 SQIVND (reference sequence). CDR3 nucleotides: TGTGCCAGTAGTATTAACCCGGGTTTAACCGGGGAGCTGTTTTTT. Translating it yields CASSINPGLTGELFF.

The chain uses TRBV2 and TRBJ1-2, with TRBD1 matching 10 bases. Germline CDR1 and CDR2: SNHLY and FYNNEI. The CDR3 is 14 residues long. The V gene end was trimmed by 10 bases and the J gene end by 6 bases; junction bases not matched to a gene: 11. DNA for the CDR3: TGTGCCACGACAGGGGGCGCCTTTTTTGATGGCTACACCTTC. Its protein product is CATTGGAFFDGYTF.

The rearrangement uses TRBV7-2 and TRBJ1-2, with 8 nucleotides matching TRBD1. The CDR3 runs to 14 residues. Looked up from germline, CDR1 is SGHTA and CDR2 is FQGNSA. With V trimmed by 5 bases and J by 4 bases, 6 bases remained unmatched. The CDR3 DNA reads TGTGCCAGCAGCCAAGGACAGGGCCTCTATGGCTACACCTTC. Its protein is CASSQGQGLYGYTF.

V usage is TRBV2 and J usage is TRBJ2-2; D is perhaps TRBD2 (6 bases). V gave up 8 bases and J gave up 4 bases, with 11 bases separating them. The CDR3 runs 13 residues. The V gene's germline CDR1 is SNHLY and CDR2 FYNNEI. CDR3 nucleotide sequence: TGTGCCAGCGGAGGGGCGAGCACCGGGGAGCTGTTTTTT. Translation gives CASGGASTGELFF.

The chain joins TRBV21-1 to TRBJ1-1. TRBV21-1 is a pseudogene segment. The length of the CDR3 is 12 residues. CDR3 region: CAKPPPMRWAFF. In nucleotides, the CDR3 is TGTGCCAAACCCCCCCCCATGCGGTGGGCTTTCTTT.

The rearrangement uses TRBV5-6 and TRBJ2-3; 8 positions agree with TRBD2. Per germline, CDR1 SGHDT and CDR2 YYEEEE. The CDR3 is made up of 15 amino acids. With V trimmed by 0 bases and J by 6 bases, 6 bases remained unmatched. Here the CDR3 reads CASSLGAGAQDTQYF. DNA for the CDR3: TGTGCCAGCAGCTTGGGAGCGGGGGCCCAGGATACGCAGTATTTT.

V and J are TRBV24-1 and TRBJ2-1; D may be TRBD2 (5 bases). Trimming stripped 1 base from V and 5 bases from J, with 11 bases between. The CDR3 is 15 residues long. Germline values: CDR1 KGHDR, CDR2 SFDVKD. In DNA, the CDR3 is TGTGCCACCAGTGATTTAGGTCTCGGGAACAATGAGCAGTTCTTC. It encodes CATSDLGLGNNEQFF.

This clone was seen only once. The J gene is TRBJ2-5, the V gene TRBV5-6; a possible D gene is TRBD2 (5 bases). Germline loops: CDR1 SGHDT, CDR2 YYEEEE. The CDR3 length is 14 residues. V was trimmed by 2 bases and J by 3 bases, leaving 11 bases between them. Here the CDR3 DNA reads TGTGCCAGCAGCTTCACGGACTCTGAAGAGACCCAGTACTTC. Protein product: CASSFTDSEETQYF.

The chain joins TRBV2 to TRBJ1-6; perhaps TRBD1 as D (6 bases). Trimming stripped 7 bases from V and 0 bases from J, with 13 bases between. CDR1 and CDR2 (germline): SNHLY, FYNNEI. The CDR3 contains 16 residues. CDR3 DNA sequence: TGTGCCAGCACCCCGGACAGTAACTCCTATAATTCACCCCTCCACTTT. This codes for CASTPDSNSYNSPLHF. The whole variable domain, filled in from reference TRBV2 and TRBJ1-6, reads EPEVTQTPSHQVTQMGQEVILRCVPISNHLYFYWYRQILGQKVEFLVSFYNNEISEKSEIFDDQFSVERPDGSNFTLKIRSTKLEDSAMYFCASTPDSNSYNSPLHFGNGTRLTVT.

This chain links TRBV14 with TRBJ1-3; D ambiguous. The CDR3 is 16 residues long. Trimming stripped 2 bases from V and 3 bases from J, with 14 bases between. CDR1 and CDR2 (germline): SGHDN, FVKESK. CDR3: CASSQTRLRGGNTIYF. CDR3 bases: TGTGCCAGCAGCCAAACCCGTCTCAGAGGTGGAAACACCATATATTTT.

This chain connects TRBV2 to TRBJ1-6; 11 bases line up with TRBD1. The CDR3 sequence is 15 residues long. V lost 4 bases to trimming and J lost 7 bases; unmatched junction nucleotides: 3. Germline values: CDR1 SNHLY, CDR2 FYNNEI. The CDR3 DNA sequence: TGTGCCAGCAGTGGGCGGACAGGGGGCAATTCACCCCTCCACTTT. Translating it yields CASSGRTGGNSPLHF.

This clone was seen a handful of times. This chain connects TRBV3-1 (or the pseudogene TRBV3-2) to TRBJ1-2; 7 bases line up with TRBD1. CDR1 and CDR2 (germline): LGHDT, YNNKEL (reference sequence). After removal of 5 bases from V and 8 bases from J, the junction contained 17 bases not matched to a gene. The CDR3 length is 16 residues. CDR3 region: CASSTSGTVFLRGYTF. The CDR3 coding sequence is TGTGCCAGCAGCACCTCCGGGACAGTCTTTTTGAGAGGCTACACCTTC.

V gene TRBV10-2 combines with J gene TRBJ1-1; no definite D call. CDR3 size: 16 residues. The germline V and J ends were trimmed by 2 bases and 0 bases, with 13 bases remaining between them. Germline CDR1 reads WSHSY; CDR2 reads SAAADI. CDR3 bases: TGCGCCAGCAGTGAGGTGGCAGGAGGGTTGAACACTGAAGCTTTCTTT. This encodes CASSEVAGGLNTEAFF.

The chain combines TRBV7-3 with TRBJ2-2; no firm D call. CDR3 length: 14 amino acids. V was shortened by 2 bases and J by 6 bases, with 10 bases between the two germline ends. The V gene's germline CDR1 is SGHTA and CDR2 FQGTGA. CDR3 region: CASSLHQVAGELFF. In DNA, the CDR3 is TGTGCCAGCAGCTTACACCAGGTCGCCGGGGAGCTGTTTTTT.

The sample holds one count of this clone. The V call is TRBV12-3 or TRBV12-4, the J call TRBJ2-2; the D is unclear. The CDR3 covers 13 residues. V lost 6 bases and J 4 bases, leaving 9 bases between the germline ends. The CDR3 region is CASSPYSTGELFF. The CDR3 DNA sequence: TGTGCCAGCAGCCCGTATAGCACCGGGGAGCTGTTTTTT.

The chain links TRBV5-1 to TRBJ2-3, with TRBD2 matching over 12 bases. The V gene's germline CDR1 is SGHRS and CDR2 YFSETQ. Germline trimming cut 3 bases from V and 8 bases from J; bases unmatched to any gene: 10. This CDR3 region has 16 residues. CDR3 bases: TGCGCCAGCAGCTCCCGACTAGCGGGGGAGCCAGCTACGCAGTATTTT. This encodes CASSSRLAGEPATQYF. The variable domain in full, completed from reference TRBV5-1 and TRBJ2-3, reads KAGVTQTPRYLIKTRGQQVTLSCSPISGHRSVSWYQQTPGQGLQFLFEYFSETQRNKGNFPGRFSGRQFSNSRSEMNVSTLELGDSALYLCASSSRLAGEPATQYFGPGTRLTVL.

The chain recombines TRBV9 with TRBJ1-4, with a possible D match to TRBD1 (6 bases). The CDR3 totals 17 residues. The V end was cut by 4 bases, the J end by 12 bases, with 28 bases between. CDR1 is SGDLS and CDR2 is YYNGEE in the germline V gene. The CDR3 reads CASSFAKGGALADELFF. CDR3 bases: TGTGCCAGCAGCTTCGCCAAGGGGGGGGCCTTGGCAGACGAACTGTTTTTT.

This clone was recorded only once. The chain has TRBV3-1 (or the pseudogene TRBV3-2) and TRBJ1-1, with no clear D. The CDR3 totals 14 residues. Germline CDR1 is LGHDT and CDR2 is YNNKEL (reference sequence). Trimming pared 4 bases from V and 1 base from J, leaving 10 bases between. CDR3 in amino acids: CASSLDAGNTEAFF. The CDR3 nucleotides read TGTGCCAGCAGCCTTGACGCAGGGAACACTGAAGCTTTCTTT.

The rearrangement joins TRBV7-8 to TRBJ2-7; 13 nucleotides align to TRBD2. The CDR3 loop spans 18 amino acids. J was trimmed by 5 bases and V by 4 bases; bases with no gene match: 14. Germline loops: CDR1 SGHVS, CDR2 FQNEAQ. In nucleotides, the CDR3 is TGTGCCAGCAGCTCAAGACTAGCGGGGGGCCCACAATACGACGAGCAGTACTTC. Translated, it gives CASSSRLAGGPQYDEQYF.

This chain joins TRBV3-1 (or the pseudogene TRBV3-2) and TRBJ2-7, with D perhaps matching TRBD1 (6 bases). Germline CDR1 is LGHDT and CDR2 is YNNKEL (reference sequence). V lost 6 bases, J lost 2 bases, and 14 bases lay in between. This CDR3 comprises 14 residues. CDR3 nucleotide sequence: TGTGCCAGCAGTTCTACTGACAGGCCCTACGAGCAGTACTTC. Translation gives CASSSTDRPYEQYF.

The rearrangement links TRBV9 to TRBJ1-2; D is possibly TRBD1 (6 bases). Trimming pared 2 bases from V and 6 bases from J, leaving 14 bases between. This CDR3 has 14 amino acids. CDR1 and CDR2 from the germline V gene are SGDLS and YYNGEE. The CDR3 loop reads CASSVQQGSDGYTF. DNA for the CDR3: TGTGCCAGCAGCGTTCAGCAGGGGTCGGATGGCTACACCTTC.

The gene calls are TRBV5-1 and TRBJ1-1; 8 nucleotides align to TRBD1. The V gene's germline CDR1 is SGHRS and CDR2 YFSETQ. The CDR3 sequence is 14 residues long. V shed 4 bases and J 3 bases; nucleotides not matched to a gene: 5. The DNA for the CDR3 is TGCGCCAGCAGCGCAGGGGGCCTTGACACTGAAGCTTTCTTT. Translation: CASSAGGLDTEAFF.

This clone appeared a single time. The chain is built from TRBV29-1 and TRBJ1-5; weak D call: TRBD1 (5 bases). V was shortened by 5 bases and J by 4 bases, with 9 bases between the two germline ends. The length of the CDR3 is 12 residues. Germline CDR1 and CDR2: SQVTM and ANQGSEA. The CDR3 sequence: CSVSGFNQPQHF. In DNA, the CDR3 is TGCAGCGTTTCAGGGTTTAATCAGCCCCAGCATTTT.

The CDR3 DNA is TGCAGCGTACTCCCTGAGCTAGCCAGCTCCTACAATGAGCAGTTCTTC. It specifies CSVLPELASSYNEQFF. The chain employs TRBV29-1 and TRBJ2-1, with D possibly matching TRBD2 (5 bases). CDR3 length: 16 residues. V lost 6 bases to trimming and J lost 0 bases, with 18 bases between them. Germline V gene lookup returns CDR1 SQVTM and CDR2 ANQGSEA.